This T cell receptor (beta chain) is drawn from a study of human thymus T cells. Findings and caveats of the study: A high degree of thymic repertoire overlap among unrelated individuals was reported in related research. An apparent bias in V and J gene usage was seen in thymic and blood repertoires.

Libraries were prepared by immunoSEQ multiplex PCR; TCRdb keeps only in-frame clonotypes and omits some of them. The data hold roughly 120,000 clones, with more than 90% observed a single time. Germline V gene lookup returns CDR1 SGHKS and CDR2 YYEKEE (reference sequence). The CDR3 length is 18 residues. V was cut by 0 bases and J by 0 bases, with 18 bases left in between. Resections from corrective heart surgery provided thymus tissue. A remark on this clone: The antigen remains undetermined.

Sequenced material: thymus tissue. The TCR originated in a boy less than two years old with a congenital heart defect but otherwise immunologically healthy. The chain carries TRBV5-5 and TRBJ1-2; TRBD1 might be the D (6 bases). This CDR3 is CASSLVRGRGPTNYGYTF. CDR3 in DNA: TGTGCCAGCAGCTTGGTACGGGGCAGGGGCCCCACTAACTATGGCTACACCTTC.